Presented here are 27 T cell receptor beta chains from one specimen sequenced in a study of blood T cell repertoires in COVID-19. Assay used: immunoSEQ multiplex PCR; TCRdb lists only in-frame clones, some missing. The table has some 120,000 clones, under 95% seen once. Sequenced input: peripheral blood. The receptors derive from a man between 60 and 75 years old with COVID-19, enrolled during active disease.

Note on this clone: The junction departs from the called germline gene at one end, perhaps through a read error. The CDR3 reads CSVEGPDRSVW. CDR3 bases: TGCAGCGTTGAGGGGCCGGACCGAAGTGTTTGG. The chain is built from TRBV29-1 and TRBJ1-1, with a tentative D call TRBD1 (5 bases). The CDR3 contains 11 residues. CDR1 is SQVTM and CDR2 is ANQGSEA in the germline V gene.

The chain is built from TRBV6-5 and TRBJ1-1, with TRBD1 matching 11 bases. V trimming: 8 bases; J trimming: 6 bases; junction bases outside the gene matches: 11. The germline V gene encodes CDR1 MNHEY and CDR2 SVGAGI. The CDR3 length is 15 residues. CDR3 coding DNA: TGTGCCAGCGCTAGGACAGGGGGCAATGTCGCTGAAGCTTTCTTT. Protein: CASARTGGNVAEAFF.

J is TRBJ2-5 and V is TRBV7-8; weak D call: TRBD2 (6 bases). V lost 1 base and J 13 bases, leaving 16 bases between the germline ends. The CDR3 consists of 13 residues. The germline V gene encodes CDR1 SGHVS and CDR2 FQNEAQ. Here the CDR3 DNA reads TGTGCCAGCAGCTTAGGACGGGAGTCCGATTTGTACTTC. It encodes CASSLGRESDLYF. Based on the CDR3 plus reference TRBV7-8 and TRBJ2-5, the full variable domain is GAGVSQSPRYKVAKRGQDVALRCDPISGHVSLFWYQQALGQGPEFLTYFQNEAQLDKSGLPSDRFFAERPEGSVSTLKIQRTQQEDSAVYLCASSLGRESDLYFGPGTRLLVL.

In DNA form, the CDR3 reads TGTGCCAGCAGCGCAACGGGCGGGAACTATGGCTACACCTTC. Translation: CASSATGGNYGYTF. The chain is built from TRBV9 and TRBJ1-2; unclear D gene. The germline gives CDR1 SGDLS, CDR2 YYNGEE. V was cut by 3 bases and J by 2 bases, with 11 bases left in between. The CDR3 has 14 residues. Full variable domain (rest looked up from reference TRBV9 and TRBJ1-2): DSGVTQTPKHLITATGQRVTLRCSPRSGDLSVYWYQQSLDQGLQFLIQYYNGEERAKGNILERFSAQQFPDLHSELNLSSLELGDSALYFCASSATGGNYGYTFGSGTRLTVV.

This sequence joins TRBV5-1 and TRBJ2-5; D possibly corresponds to TRBD1 (5 bases). The CDR3 covers 14 residues. From germline, CDR1 is SGHRS and CDR2 YFSETQ. V was shortened by 4 bases and J by 3 bases, with 13 bases between the two germline ends. CDR3 protein: CASSPLGREETQYF. In DNA form, the CDR3 reads TGCGCCAGCAGCCCCCTGGGCAGGGAAGAGACCCAGTACTTC.

The J gene is TRBJ1-5, the V gene TRBV5-1; possibly TRBD1 for D (6 bases). Trimming removed 2 bases at V and 4 bases at J, with 10 bases between. CDR3 length: 14 amino acids. Germline CDR1 reads SGHRS; CDR2 reads YFSETQ. The CDR3 is CASSFSGENQPQHF. The CDR3 bases are TGCGCCAGCAGCTTCTCAGGGGAGAATCAGCCCCAGCATTTT.

The chain carries TRBV4-3 and TRBJ1-2; D gene ambiguous. CDR1 and CDR2 from the germline V gene are LGHNA and YSLEER. This CDR3 spans 13 amino acids. Trimming took 0 bases from V and 5 from J, leaving 7 bases between them. The CDR3 coding sequence is TGCGCCAGCAGCCAAGATATCCGGTATGGCTACACCTTC. This codes for CASSQDIRYGYTF.

This rearrangement joins TRBV6-6 to TRBJ2-1, with D unresolved. Germline V CDR1 and CDR2: MNHNY, SVGAGI (reference sequence). The CDR3 runs 14 residues. V gave up 2 bases and J gave up 2 bases, with 7 bases separating them. CDR3: CASSYGTTYNEQFF. CDR3 DNA: TGTGCCAGCAGTTACGGAACTACCTACAATGAGCAGTTCTTC.

The genes are TRBV7-2 and TRBJ2-7, with 11 positions matching TRBD2. V dropped 4 bases and J dropped 3; count of bases not matched to a gene: 2. This CDR3 is built from 14 residues. In germline, CDR1 is SGHTA, CDR2 FQGNSA. CDR3 sequence (DNA): TGTGCCAGCAGCTCGGGACTAGCGGACTACGAGCAGTACTTC. This encodes CASSSGLADYEQYF.

V usage is TRBV19 and J usage is TRBJ2-1; D perhaps matches TRBD2 (6 bases). Looked up from germline, CDR1 is LNHDA and CDR2 is SQIVND (reference sequence). Trimming removed 5 bases at V and 0 bases at J, with 20 bases between. This CDR3 is 18 amino acids long. The CDR3 here is CASSSGGGPTSSYNEQFF. CDR3 nucleotides: TGTGCCAGTAGTTCAGGCGGAGGGCCTACGAGCTCCTACAATGAGCAGTTCTTC.

The chain couples TRBV12-3 or TRBV12-4 to TRBJ1-6, with D possibly TRBD1 on 6 matching bases. V was trimmed by 6 bases and J by 8 bases, leaving 8 bases between them. The CDR3 length is 12 residues. The CDR3 region has the DNA TGTGCCAGCAGGCACAGGGATTCACCCCTCCACTTT. It codes for CASRHRDSPLHF.

The chain carries TRBV27 and TRBJ1-6; D not certain. Germline V gene lookup returns CDR1 MNHEY and CDR2 SMNVEV (reference sequence). There are 13 residues in the CDR3. V shed 3 bases and J shed 7 bases, with 7 bases lying between them. The CDR3 loop is CASSFSQNSPLHF. CDR3 nucleotides: TGTGCCAGCAGTTTTTCTCAGAATTCACCCCTCCACTTT.

The V gene is TRBV2, the J gene TRBJ2-7; a possible D gene is TRBD2 (5 bases). This CDR3 contains 12 residues. V was pared by 8 bases and J by 4 bases, with 12 bases between. Germline assignment: CDR1 SNHLY and CDR2 FYNNEI. CDR3 residues: CASGELSYEQYF. The CDR3, as DNA: TGTGCCAGCGGGGAGTTGAGTTACGAGCAGTACTTC.

This clone was picked up a small number of times. This chain joins TRBV11-3 and TRBJ2-1; 9 bases are shared with TRBD2. The ends lost 4 bases at V and 1 base at J; junction bases unmatched: 5. This CDR3 is built from 16 residues. Per germline, CDR1 SGHNT and CDR2 YENEEA. The CDR3 DNA reads as TGTGCCAGCAGCTGGATAGCGGGAGAGTCCTACAATGAGCAGTTCTTC. The encoded protein is CASSWIAGESYNEQFF.

The rearrangement links TRBV11-2 to TRBJ2-5; maybe TRBD2 (6 bases). Germline V gene data show CDR1 as SGHAT and CDR2 as FQNNGV. The CDR3 runs 13 residues. The V end lost 4 bases, the J end lost 7 bases, and 13 bases lay between the germline ends. The CDR3 region is CASSSDSGPTQYF. CDR3 DNA: TGTGCCAGCAGCTCCGATAGCGGCCCGACCCAGTACTTC.

V is TRBV30 and J is TRBJ2-7; maybe TRBD2 (6 bases). V was trimmed by 1 base and J by 2 bases, leaving 9 bases between them. Germline loops: CDR1 GTSNPN, CDR2 SVGIG (reference sequence). The CDR3 loop spans 13 amino acids. CDR3 DNA sequence: TGTGCCTGGAGTGCGGCGGGACCCTACGAGCAGTACTTC. Encoded protein: CAWSAAGPYEQYF.

The CDR3 is CASRRSGSEEQYF. The CDR3 DNA reads as TGTGCCAGCAGGCGGAGCGGGAGTGAAGAGCAGTACTTC. The chain couples TRBV28 to TRBJ2-7, with 8 bases fitting TRBD2. The CDR3 is 13 residues long. V lost 6 bases and J lost 7; bases outside the gene matches: 8. Germline V gene data show CDR1 as MDHEN and CDR2 as SYDVKM.

The chain carries TRBV3-1 (or the pseudogene TRBV3-2) and TRBJ2-1; the D gene is possibly TRBD2 (6 bases). V shed 4 bases and J shed 3 bases, with 13 bases lying between them. Germline CDR1 reads LGHDT; CDR2 reads YNNKEL (reference sequence). This CDR3 is built from 15 residues. The CDR3 spells CASSLSGGVYNEQFF. The CDR3 bases are TGTGCCAGCAGCCTTAGCGGAGGAGTCTACAATGAGCAGTTCTTC.

The rearrangement links TRBV5-4 to TRBJ2-1; TRBD2 aligns across 8 bases. Germline V gene data show CDR1 as SGHNT and CDR2 as YYREEE (reference sequence). The CDR3 covers 15 residues. The J segment lost 6 bases and the V segment lost 4 bases, leaving 9 bases of the junction unmatched. The CDR3 bases are TGTGCCAGCAGCCCCCGCGGCGGGAGGTCCAATGAGCAGTTCTTC. This sequence encodes CASSPRGGRSNEQFF.

V is TRBV5-4 and J is TRBJ2-1; 9 bases match TRBD2. Trimming cost V 4 bases and J 6 bases; bases outside gene matches: 8. Germline CDR1 reads SGHNT; CDR2 reads YYREEE (reference sequence). The CDR3 has 15 amino acids. The CDR3 coding sequence is TGTGCCAGCAGCACGGGACTAGCTGCGGGCAATGAGCAGTTCTTC. Translation: CASSTGLAAGNEQFF.

The chain has TRBV5-1 and TRBJ1-4; 7 nucleotides align to TRBD1. The length of the CDR3 is 14 residues. Germline-derived CDR1 and CDR2 are SGHRS and YFSETQ. Trimming took 1 base from V and 5 from J; bases not matched to a gene: 2. The CDR3 is CASSLQGVNEKLFF. Here the CDR3 DNA reads TGCGCCAGCAGCTTGCAGGGGGTCAATGAAAAACTGTTTTTT. The full variable domain, rest sourced from reference TRBV5-1 and TRBJ1-4, is KAGVTQTPRYLIKTRGQQVTLSCSPISGHRSVSWYQQTPGQGLQFLFEYFSETQRNKGNFPGRFSGRQFSNSRSEMNVSTLELGDSALYLCASSLQGVNEKLFFGSGTQLSVL.

This clone was observed a single time. The chain uses TRBV4-1 and TRBJ2-5, with TRBD2 matching 7 bases. V lost 0 bases, J lost 3 bases, and 7 bases stayed unmatched. Germline CDR1 is MGHRA and CDR2 is YSYEKL. The CDR3 is 16 residues long. As DNA, the CDR3 is TGCGCCAGCAGCCAAGAACAATGGGGGGGAAAAGAGACCCAGTACTTC. This codes for CASSQEQWGGKETQYF.

The chain joins TRBV3-1 (or the pseudogene TRBV3-2) to TRBJ1-1; D gene unclear. This CDR3 is built from 14 residues. Germline V gene sequence: CDR1 LGHDT, CDR2 YNNKEL (reference sequence). Trimming took off 0 bases at V and 4 bases at J, with 9 bases between the two ends. The CDR3 region has the DNA TGTGCCAGCAGCCAAGATGCCCAGTCCACTGAAGCTTTCTTT. This encodes CASSQDAQSTEAFF.

V usage is TRBV4-3 and J usage is TRBJ2-5; 12 bases match TRBD2. Germline trimming cut 3 bases from V and 4 bases from J; bases unmatched to any gene: 3. The germline CDR1 and CDR2 sequences are LGHNA and YSLEER. The CDR3 is 15 amino acids. CDR3 sequence reads: CASSQLAGGGETQYF. The CDR3 region has the DNA TGCGCCAGCAGCCAGCTAGCGGGAGGGGGAGAGACCCAGTACTTC.

The rearrangement links TRBV29-1 to TRBJ1-2; 8 bases are a match to TRBD1. This CDR3 has 11 residues. Germline-derived CDR1 and CDR2 are SQVTM and ANQGSEA. The V gene end was trimmed by 7 bases and the J gene end by 8 bases; junction bases not matched to a gene: 6. This CDR3 is CSAPGGGGYTF. CDR3 in DNA: TGCAGCGCCCCAGGGGGCGGGGGCTACACCTTC.

The CDR3 sequence: CASSSRGERTDEQFF. CDR3 sequence (DNA): TGTGCCAGCAGCTCACGGGGGGAACGCACGGATGAGCAGTTCTTC. The chain recombines TRBV11-3 with TRBJ2-1, with TRBD2 identical over 7 bases. Germline CDR1 and CDR2: SGHNT and YENEEA. V dropped 4 bases and J dropped 8; count of bases not matched to a gene: 11. This CDR3 region has 15 residues.

The V gene is TRBV6-5, the J gene TRBJ1-5; TRBD1 matches 10 bases. CDR3 length: 14 amino acids. Germline V gene sequence: CDR1 MNHEY, CDR2 SVGAGI. The trim removed 4 bases at V and 6 bases at J, leaving 3 bases unmatched. CDR3 bases: TGTGCCAGCAGTTTGACAGGGGGCGGTCAGCCCCAGCATTTT. As protein: CASSLTGGGQPQHF.